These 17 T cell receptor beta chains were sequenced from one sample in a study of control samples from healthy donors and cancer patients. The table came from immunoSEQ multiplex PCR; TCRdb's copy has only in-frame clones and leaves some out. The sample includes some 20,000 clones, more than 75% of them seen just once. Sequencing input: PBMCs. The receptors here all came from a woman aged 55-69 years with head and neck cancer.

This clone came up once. In DNA form, the CDR3 reads TGTGCCAGCAGCCTCCTACAGGGCTATCAAGAGACCCAGTACTTC. This sequence encodes CASSLLQGYQETQYF. This sequence joins TRBV28 and TRBJ2-5; maybe TRBD1 (6 bases). The CDR3 sequence is 15 residues long. V gave up 6 bases and J gave up 2 bases, with 16 bases separating them. The germline V gene encodes CDR1 MDHEN and CDR2 SYDVKM.

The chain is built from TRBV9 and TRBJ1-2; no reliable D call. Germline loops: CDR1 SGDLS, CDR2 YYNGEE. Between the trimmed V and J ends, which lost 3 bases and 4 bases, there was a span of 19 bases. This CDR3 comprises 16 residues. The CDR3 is CASSGTDSGLTYGYTF. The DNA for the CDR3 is TGTGCCAGCAGCGGGACTGACTCGGGCCTTACCTATGGCTACACCTTC.

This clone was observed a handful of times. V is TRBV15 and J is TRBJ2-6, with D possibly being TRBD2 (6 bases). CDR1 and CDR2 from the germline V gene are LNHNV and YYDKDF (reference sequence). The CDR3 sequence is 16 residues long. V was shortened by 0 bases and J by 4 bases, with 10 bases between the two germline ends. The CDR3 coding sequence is TGTGCCACCAGCAGAGACAGCGGGTTAGGGGCCAACGTCCTGACTTTC. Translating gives CATSRDSGLGANVLTF. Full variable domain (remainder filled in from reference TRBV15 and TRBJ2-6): DAMVIQNPRYQVTQFGKPVTLSCSQTLNHNVMYWYQQKSSQAPKLLFHYYDKDFNNEADTPDNFQSRRPNTSFCFLDIRSPGLGDTAMYLCATSRDSGLGANVLTFGAGSRLTVL.

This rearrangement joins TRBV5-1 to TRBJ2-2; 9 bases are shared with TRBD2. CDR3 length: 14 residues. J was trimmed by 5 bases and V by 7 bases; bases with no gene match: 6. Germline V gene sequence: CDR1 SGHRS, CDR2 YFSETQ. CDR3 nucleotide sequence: TGCGCCAGCTCTAGCGGGATATCGACCGGGGAGCTGTTTTTT. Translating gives CASSSGISTGELFF.

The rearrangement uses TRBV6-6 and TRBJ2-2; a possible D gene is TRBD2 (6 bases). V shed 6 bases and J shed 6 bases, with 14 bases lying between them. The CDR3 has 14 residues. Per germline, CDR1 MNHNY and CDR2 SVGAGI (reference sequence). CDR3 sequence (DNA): TGTGCCAGCAGGACTAGAGAATGGGCCGGGGAGCTGTTTTTT. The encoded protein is CASRTREWAGELFF.

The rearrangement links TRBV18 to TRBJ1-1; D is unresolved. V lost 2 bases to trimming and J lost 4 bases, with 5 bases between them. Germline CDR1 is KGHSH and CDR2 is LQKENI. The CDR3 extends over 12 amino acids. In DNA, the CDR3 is TGTGCCAGCTCACCAAAGGCCACTGAAGCTTTCTTT. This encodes CASSPKATEAFF.

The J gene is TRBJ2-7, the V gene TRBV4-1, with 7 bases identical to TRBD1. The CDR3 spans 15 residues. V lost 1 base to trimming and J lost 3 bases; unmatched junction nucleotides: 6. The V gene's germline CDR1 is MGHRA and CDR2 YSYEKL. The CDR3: CASSQAGQLSYEQYF. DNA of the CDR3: TGCGCCAGCAGCCAAGCGGGACAGCTTAGCTACGAGCAGTACTTC.

CDR3 coding DNA: TGTGCCAGCAGGCCGGGACAGAGAAACAATGAGCAGTTCTTC. This sequence encodes CASRPGQRNNEQFF. The J gene is TRBJ2-1, the V gene TRBV6-5; 7 nucleotides agree with TRBD1. After removal of 6 bases from V and 5 bases from J, the junction contained 7 bases not matched to a gene. From germline, CDR1 is MNHEY and CDR2 SVGAGI. CDR3 size: 14 residues.

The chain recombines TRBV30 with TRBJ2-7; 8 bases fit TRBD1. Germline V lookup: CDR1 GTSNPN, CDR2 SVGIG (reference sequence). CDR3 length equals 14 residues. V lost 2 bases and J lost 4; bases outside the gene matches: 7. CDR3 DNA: TGTGCCTGGAGTTCAACAGGGGGAAAGTACGAGCAGTACTTC. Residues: CAWSSTGGKYEQYF.

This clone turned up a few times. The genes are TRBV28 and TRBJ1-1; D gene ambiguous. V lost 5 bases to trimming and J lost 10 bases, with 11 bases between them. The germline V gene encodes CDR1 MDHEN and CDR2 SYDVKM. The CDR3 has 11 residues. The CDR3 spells CASSNRGRAFF. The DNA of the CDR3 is TGTGCCAGCAGTAATCGAGGGCGAGCTTTCTTT.

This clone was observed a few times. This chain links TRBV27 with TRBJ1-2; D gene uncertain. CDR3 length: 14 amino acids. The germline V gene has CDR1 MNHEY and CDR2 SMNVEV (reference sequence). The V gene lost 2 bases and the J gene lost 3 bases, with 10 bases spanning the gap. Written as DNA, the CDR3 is TGTGCCAGCAGTTTAAAGGTGGGATACTATGGCTACACCTTC. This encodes CASSLKVGYYGYTF.

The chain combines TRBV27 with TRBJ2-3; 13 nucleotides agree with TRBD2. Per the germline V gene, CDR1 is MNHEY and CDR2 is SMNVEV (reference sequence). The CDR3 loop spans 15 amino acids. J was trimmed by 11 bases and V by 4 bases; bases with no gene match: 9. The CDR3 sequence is CASSYPGLAGRGQYF. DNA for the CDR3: TGTGCCAGCAGTTACCCGGGACTAGCGGGGCGGGGGCAGTATTTT.

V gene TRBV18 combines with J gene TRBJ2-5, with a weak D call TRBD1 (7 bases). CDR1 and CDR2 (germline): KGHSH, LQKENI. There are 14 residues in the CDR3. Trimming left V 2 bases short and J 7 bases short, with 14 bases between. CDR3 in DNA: TGTGCCAGCTCACCAATCACAGGGGAGGCGACCCAGTACTTC. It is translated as CASSPITGEATQYF.

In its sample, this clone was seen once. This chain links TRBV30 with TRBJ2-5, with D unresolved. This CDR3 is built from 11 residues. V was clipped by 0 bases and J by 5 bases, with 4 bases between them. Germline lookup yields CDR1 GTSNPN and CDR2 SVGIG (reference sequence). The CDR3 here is CAWSVMETQYF. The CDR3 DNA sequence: TGTGCCTGGAGTGTAATGGAGACCCAGTACTTC.

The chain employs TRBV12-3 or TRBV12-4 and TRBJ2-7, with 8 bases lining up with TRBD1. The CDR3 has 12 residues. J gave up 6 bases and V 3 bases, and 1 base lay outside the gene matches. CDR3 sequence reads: CASSLDRAEQYF. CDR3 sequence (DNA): TGTGCCAGCAGTTTGGACAGGGCCGAGCAGTACTTC.

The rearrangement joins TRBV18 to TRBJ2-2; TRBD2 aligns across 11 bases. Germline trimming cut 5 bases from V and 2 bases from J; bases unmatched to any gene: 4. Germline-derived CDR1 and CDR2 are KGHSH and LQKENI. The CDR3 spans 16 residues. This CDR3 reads CASSSGLAGNTGELFF. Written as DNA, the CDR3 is TGTGCCAGCTCATCCGGACTAGCGGGTAACACCGGGGAGCTGTTTTTT.

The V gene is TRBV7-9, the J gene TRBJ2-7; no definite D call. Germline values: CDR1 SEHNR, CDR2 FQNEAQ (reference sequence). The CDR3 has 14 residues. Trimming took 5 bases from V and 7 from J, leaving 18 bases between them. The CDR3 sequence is CASSPPYLNGEQYF. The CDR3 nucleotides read TGTGCCAGCAGCCCGCCCTACCTAAACGGGGAGCAGTACTTC. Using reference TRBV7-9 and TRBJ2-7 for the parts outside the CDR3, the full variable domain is DTGVSQNPRHKITKRGQNVTFRCDPISEHNRLYWYRQTLGQGPEFLTYFQNEAQLEKSRLLSDRFSAERPKGSFSTLEIQRTEQGDSAMYLCASSPPYLNGEQYFGPGTRLTVT.